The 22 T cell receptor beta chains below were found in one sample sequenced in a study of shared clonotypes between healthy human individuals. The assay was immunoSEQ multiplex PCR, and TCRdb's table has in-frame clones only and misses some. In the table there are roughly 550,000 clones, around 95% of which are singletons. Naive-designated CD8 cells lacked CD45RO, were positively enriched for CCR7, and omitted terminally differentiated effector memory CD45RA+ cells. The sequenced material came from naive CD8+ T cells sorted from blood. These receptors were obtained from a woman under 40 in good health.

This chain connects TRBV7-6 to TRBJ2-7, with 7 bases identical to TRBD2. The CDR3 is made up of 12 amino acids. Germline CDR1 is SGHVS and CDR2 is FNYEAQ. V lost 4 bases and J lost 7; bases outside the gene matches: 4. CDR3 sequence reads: CASSSTGGEQYF. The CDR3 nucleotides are TGTGCCAGCAGCTCCACGGGAGGTGAGCAGTACTTC.

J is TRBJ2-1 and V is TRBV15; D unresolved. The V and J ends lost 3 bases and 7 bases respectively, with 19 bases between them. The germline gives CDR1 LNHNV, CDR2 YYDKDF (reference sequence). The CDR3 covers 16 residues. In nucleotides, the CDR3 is TGTGCCACCAGCAGGATAAAACAAACGGGCGTAAATGAGCAGTTCTTC. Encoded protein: CATSRIKQTGVNEQFF.

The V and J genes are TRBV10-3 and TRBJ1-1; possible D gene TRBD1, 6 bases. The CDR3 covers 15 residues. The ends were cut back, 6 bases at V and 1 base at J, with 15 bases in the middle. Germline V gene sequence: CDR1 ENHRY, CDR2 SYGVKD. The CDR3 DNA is TGTGCCATCAGCGACCCGGGACACCAGAACACTGAAGCTTTCTTT. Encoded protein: CAISDPGHQNTEAFF.

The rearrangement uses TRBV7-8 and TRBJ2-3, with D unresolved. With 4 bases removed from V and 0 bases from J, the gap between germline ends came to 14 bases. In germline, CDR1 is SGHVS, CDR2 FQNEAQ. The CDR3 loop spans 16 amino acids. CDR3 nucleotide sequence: TGTGCCAGCAGCTCCCCGGAAAGGGTTAGCACAGATACGCAGTATTTT. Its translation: CASSSPERVSTDTQYF.

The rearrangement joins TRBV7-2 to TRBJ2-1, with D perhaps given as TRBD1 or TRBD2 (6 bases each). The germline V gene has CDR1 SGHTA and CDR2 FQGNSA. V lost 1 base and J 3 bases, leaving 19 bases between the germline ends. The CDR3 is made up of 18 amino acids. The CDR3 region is CASSLVGGSAKIYNEQFF. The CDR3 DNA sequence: TGTGCCAGCAGCTTAGTAGGGGGGAGCGCAAAGATCTACAATGAGCAGTTCTTC. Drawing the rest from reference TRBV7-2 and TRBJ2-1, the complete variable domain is GAGVSQSPSNKVTEKGKDVELRCDPISGHTALYWYRQSLGQGLEFLIYFQGNSAPDKSGLPSDRFSAERTGGSVSTLTIQRTQQEDSAVYLCASSLVGGSAKIYNEQFFGPGTRLTVL.

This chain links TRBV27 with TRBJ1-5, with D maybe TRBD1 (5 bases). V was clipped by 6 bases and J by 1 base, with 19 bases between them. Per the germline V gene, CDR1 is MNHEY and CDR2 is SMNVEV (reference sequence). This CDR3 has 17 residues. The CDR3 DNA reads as TGTGCCAGCAGGCCGTCAGTGGGGGAGGAGAGCAATCAGCCCCAGCATTTT. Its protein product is CASRPSVGEESNQPQHF.

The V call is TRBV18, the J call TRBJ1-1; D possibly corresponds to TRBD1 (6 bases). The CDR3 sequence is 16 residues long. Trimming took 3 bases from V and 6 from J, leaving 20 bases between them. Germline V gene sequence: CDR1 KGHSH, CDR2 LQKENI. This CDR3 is CASSPPGQHISPEAFF. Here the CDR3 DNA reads TGTGCCAGCTCACCGCCGGGACAACATATATCTCCTGAAGCTTTCTTT.

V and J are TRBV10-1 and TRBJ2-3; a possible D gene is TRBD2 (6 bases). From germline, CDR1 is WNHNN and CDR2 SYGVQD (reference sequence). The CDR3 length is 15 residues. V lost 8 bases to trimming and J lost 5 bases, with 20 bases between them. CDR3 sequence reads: CASAPSSGLKDTQYF. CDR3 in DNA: TGCGCCAGCGCCCCAAGTTCGGGACTCAAAGATACGCAGTATTTT.

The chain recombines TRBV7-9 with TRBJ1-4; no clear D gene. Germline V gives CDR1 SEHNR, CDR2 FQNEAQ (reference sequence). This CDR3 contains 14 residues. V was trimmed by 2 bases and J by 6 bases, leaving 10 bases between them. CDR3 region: CASSLLTVDEKLFF. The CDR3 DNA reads TGTGCCAGCAGCTTATTAACAGTTGATGAAAAACTGTTTTTT. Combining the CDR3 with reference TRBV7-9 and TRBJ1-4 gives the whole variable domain DTGVSQNPRHKITKRGQNVTFRCDPISEHNRLYWYRQTLGQGPEFLTYFQNEAQLEKSRLLSDRFSAERPKGSFSTLEIQRTEQGDSAMYLCASSLLTVDEKLFFGSGTQLSVL.

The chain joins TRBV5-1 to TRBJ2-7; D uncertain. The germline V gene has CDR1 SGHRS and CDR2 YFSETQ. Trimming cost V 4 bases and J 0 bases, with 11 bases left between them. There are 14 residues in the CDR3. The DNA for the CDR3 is TGCGCCAGCAGCCCATGGCTCAGCTCCTACGAGCAGTACTTC. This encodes CASSPWLSSYEQYF.

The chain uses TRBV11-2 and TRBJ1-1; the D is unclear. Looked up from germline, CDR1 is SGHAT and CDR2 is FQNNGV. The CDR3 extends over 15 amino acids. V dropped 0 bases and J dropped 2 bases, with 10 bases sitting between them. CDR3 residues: CASSLEAKPNTEAFF. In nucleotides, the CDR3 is TGTGCCAGCAGCTTAGAGGCCAAACCAAACACTGAAGCTTTCTTT. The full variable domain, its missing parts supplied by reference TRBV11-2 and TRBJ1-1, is EAGVAQSPRYKIIEKRQSVAFWCNPISGHATLYWYQQILGQGPKLLIQFQNNGVVDDSQLPKDRFSAERLKGVDSTLKIQPAKLEDSAVYLCASSLEAKPNTEAFFGQGTRLTVV.

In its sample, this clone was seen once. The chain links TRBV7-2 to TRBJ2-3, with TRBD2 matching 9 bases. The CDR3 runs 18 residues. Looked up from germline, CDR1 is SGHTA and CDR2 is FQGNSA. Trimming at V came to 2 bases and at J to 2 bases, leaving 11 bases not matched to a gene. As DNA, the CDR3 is TGTGCCAGCAGCTTATCTCGCGGGAGGGCTTATAACACAGATACGCAGTATTTT. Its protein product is CASSLSRGRAYNTDTQYF.

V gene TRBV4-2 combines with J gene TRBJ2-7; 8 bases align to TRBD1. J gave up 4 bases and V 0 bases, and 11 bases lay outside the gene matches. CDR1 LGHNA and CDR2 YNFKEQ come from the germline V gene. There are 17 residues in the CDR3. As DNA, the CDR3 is TGTGCCAGCAGCCAAGATCAGGCAGGGGGCTTTCTATACGAGCAGTACTTC. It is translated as CASSQDQAGGFLYEQYF.

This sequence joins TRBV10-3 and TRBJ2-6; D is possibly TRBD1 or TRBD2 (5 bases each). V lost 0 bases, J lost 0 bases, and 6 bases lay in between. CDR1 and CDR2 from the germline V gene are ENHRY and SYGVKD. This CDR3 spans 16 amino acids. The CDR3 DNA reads TGTGCCATCAGTGAGTCGGGGACCTCTGGGGCCAACGTCCTGACTTTC. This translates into CAISESGTSGANVLTF.

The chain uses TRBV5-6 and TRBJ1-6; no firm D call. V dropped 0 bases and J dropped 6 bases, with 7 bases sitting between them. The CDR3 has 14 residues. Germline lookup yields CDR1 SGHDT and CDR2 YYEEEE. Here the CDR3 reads CASSLGVGNSPLHF. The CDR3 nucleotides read TGTGCCAGCAGCTTGGGGGTGGGTAATTCACCCCTCCACTTT.

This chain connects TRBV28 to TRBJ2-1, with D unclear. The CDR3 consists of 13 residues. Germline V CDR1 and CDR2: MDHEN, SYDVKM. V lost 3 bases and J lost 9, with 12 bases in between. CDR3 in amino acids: CASSLVESTEQFF. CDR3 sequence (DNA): TGTGCCAGCAGTTTGGTGGAGTCGACTGAGCAGTTCTTC.

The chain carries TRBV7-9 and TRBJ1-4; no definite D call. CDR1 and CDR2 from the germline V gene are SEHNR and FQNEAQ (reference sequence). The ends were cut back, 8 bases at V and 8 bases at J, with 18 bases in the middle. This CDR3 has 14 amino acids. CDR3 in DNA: TGTGCCAGCGGAGGAGGCGGCTGGCAAGAAAAACTGTTTTTT. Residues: CASGGGGWQEKLFF. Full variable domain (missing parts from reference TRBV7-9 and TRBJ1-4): DTGVSQNPRHKITKRGQNVTFRCDPISEHNRLYWYRQTLGQGPEFLTYFQNEAQLEKSRLLSDRFSAERPKGSFSTLEIQRTEQGDSAMYLCASGGGGWQEKLFFGSGTQLSVL.

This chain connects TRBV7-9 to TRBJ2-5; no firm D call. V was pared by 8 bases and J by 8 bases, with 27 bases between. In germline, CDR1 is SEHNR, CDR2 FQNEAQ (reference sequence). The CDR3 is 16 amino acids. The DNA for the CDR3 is TGTGCCAGCTTCCCAGTATCGGCGGCCCCGGCCCCAACCCAGTACTTC. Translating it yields CASFPVSAAPAPTQYF. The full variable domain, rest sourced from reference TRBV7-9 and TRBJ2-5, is DTGVSQNPRHKITKRGQNVTFRCDPISEHNRLYWYRQTLGQGPEFLTYFQNEAQLEKSRLLSDRFSAERPKGSFSTLEIQRTEQGDSAMYLCASFPVSAAPAPTQYFGPGTRLLVL.

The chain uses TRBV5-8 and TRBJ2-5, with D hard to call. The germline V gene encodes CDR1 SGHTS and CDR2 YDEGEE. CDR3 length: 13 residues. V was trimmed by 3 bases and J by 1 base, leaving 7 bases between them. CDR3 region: CASSWASQETQYF. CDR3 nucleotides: TGTGCCAGCAGCTGGGCTAGCCAAGAGACCCAGTACTTC.

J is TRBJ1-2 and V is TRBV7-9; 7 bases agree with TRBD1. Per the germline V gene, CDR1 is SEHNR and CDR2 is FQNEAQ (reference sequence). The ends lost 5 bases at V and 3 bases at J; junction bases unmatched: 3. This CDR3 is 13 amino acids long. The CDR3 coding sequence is TGTGCCAGCAGCCTCGGACAGGACTATGGCTACACCTTC. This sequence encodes CASSLGQDYGYTF. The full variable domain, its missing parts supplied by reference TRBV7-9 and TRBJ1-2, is DTGVSQNPRHKITKRGQNVTFRCDPISEHNRLYWYRQTLGQGPEFLTYFQNEAQLEKSRLLSDRFSAERPKGSFSTLEIQRTEQGDSAMYLCASSLGQDYGYTFGSGTRLTVV.

CDR3 in DNA: TGTGCCAGCAGTGATCCGGGACAAATTTACGAGCAGTACTTC. Encoded protein: CASSDPGQIYEQYF. The chain has TRBV27 and TRBJ2-7, with D maybe TRBD1 (6 bases). The CDR3 sequence is 14 residues long. Germline CDR1 reads MNHEY; CDR2 reads SMNVEV (reference sequence). V dropped 5 bases and J dropped 4 bases, with 15 bases sitting between them.

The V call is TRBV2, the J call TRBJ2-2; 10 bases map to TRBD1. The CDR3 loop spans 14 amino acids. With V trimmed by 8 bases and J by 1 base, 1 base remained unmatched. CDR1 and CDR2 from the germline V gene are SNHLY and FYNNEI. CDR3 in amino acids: CASWDRGNTGELFF. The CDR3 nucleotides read TGTGCCAGCTGGGACAGGGGGAACACCGGGGAGCTGTTTTTT.